The T cell receptor beta chain under discussion was sequenced for a study of naive and memory T cell subsets. Study-level findings and limits: Higher TCR numbers at tuberculin sites reflect T cell infiltration, per interpretation. This RNA-based method may be sensitive to activation-related transcript changes.

The treatment was: skin biopsy from PPD injection site in Mantoux-positive individual. A UMI-containing oligonucleotide was joined by 3' ligation to the TCR cDNA template. Individuals with a positive Mantoux test gave biopsies from PPD-injected skin. Reverse transcription used DNase-treated unsorted total RNA, aiming for roughly 1 to 1000 ng. This clonotype is labeled as medium-sized. The antigen is undetermined. CDR3 length: 14 residues. Per germline, CDR1 DFQATT and CDR2 SNEGSKA (reference sequence). V was shortened by 3 bases and J by 7 bases, with 15 bases between the two germline ends. The SP2 primer and nested alpha and beta constant region primers amplified ligated cDNA in four rounds. MiXCR, run by TCRdb on the UMI-ligation and nested PCR reads, gives a single entry per CDR3 protein. The sample consists of some 40,000 distinct CDR3 sequences, approximately 11% of them appearing once.

The TCR comes from an adult in good health. This specimen was skin, taken from a tuberculin skin test site. V and J are TRBV20-1 and TRBJ2-2; either TRBD1 or TRBD2 may supply D (5 bases each). The CDR3 protein is CSARRTLRGGELFF. CDR3 nucleotide sequence: TGCAGTGCTAGGCGGACTTTGAGGGGCGGGGAGCTGTTTTTT.